The 4 T cell receptor beta chains reported below all come from one sample, sequenced in a study of T cells after yellow fever vaccination. Each CDR3 protein is one row after TCRdb ran MiXCR on the 5' RACE reads. The sample carries fewer than 450,000 distinct CDR3 sequences, about 4% recorded once. Sample: PBMCs, taken 5 days after the yellow fever booster vaccination. The receptors derive from a man aged 18 to 30 who received the YFV17D yellow fever vaccine.

This clonotype appeared a few times. The junction departs from germline at one end; a sequencing error may be responsible. The chain carries TRBV7-7 and TRBJ2-5; 9 bases are a match to TRBD1. The CDR3 is made up of 14 amino acids. Germline V gene sequence: CDR1 SSHAT, CDR2 FNYEAQ (reference sequence). In nucleotides, the CDR3 is TGTGCTAGCAGCCAGACAGGGGGTGAGGGGACCCAGTACTTC. Its protein product is CASSQTGGEGTQYF. The complete variable domain, with remaining parts taken from reference TRBV7-7 and TRBJ2-5, reads GAGVSQSPRYKVTKRGQDVTLRCDPISSHATLYWYQQALGQGPEFLTYFNYEAQPDKSGLPSDRFSAERPEGSISTLTIQRTEQRDSAMYRCASSQTGGEGTQYFGPGTRLLVL.

This clonotype was seen ten or more times. At one boundary the junction diverges from the germline segment, which might be a read error. This chain joins TRBV7-7 and TRBJ2-5; TRBD1 is a possible D gene (6 bases). CDR1 and CDR2 (germline): SSHAT, FNYEAQ (reference sequence). The CDR3 has 13 residues. CDR3 sequence: CASSLGARETQYF. CDR3 nucleotides: TGTGCTAGCAGCCTGGGGGCGCGAGAGACCCAGTACTTC.

This clonotype appeared a single time. The genes are TRBV5-1 and TRBJ2-1; the match to TRBD1 covers 7 bases. The CDR3 contains 16 residues. V gave up 4 bases and J gave up 2 bases; unmatched junction bases: 9. Germline loops: CDR1 SGHRS, CDR2 YFSETQ. CDR3 sequence reads: CASSLPPGTAYNEQFF. The CDR3 DNA sequence: TGCGCCAGCAGCCTACCCCCGGGGACAGCCTACAATGAGCAGTTCTTC.

This clonotype was found a few times. The gene calls are TRBV20-1 and TRBJ1-2; D is undetermined. Per germline, CDR1 DFQATT and CDR2 SNEGSKA (reference sequence). CDR3 length equals 12 residues. V lost 0 bases, J lost 5 bases, and 7 bases lay in between. CDR3 coding DNA: TGCAGTGCTAGAGATTGGGGTTATGGCTACACCTTC. Translating it yields CSARDWGYGYTF.